This T cell receptor beta chain was identified during a study of T cells expressing NK-cell markers. On the study more broadly: From sorted CD3+CD56+NKG2C+, CD3+CD56+NKG2C- and CD3+CD56-NKG2C+ T cells came the TCR beta repertoires. Study-level results: The leading position in the CD3+CD56-NKG2C+ fraction of a few donors also went to these clonotypes.

As to this clonotype: Its antigen remains unknown.

As the method of synthesis, 5'RACE template switching with UMIs yielded TCR beta cDNA. TCRdb reprocessed the 5' RACE reads and reports one entry per CDR3 protein, with no DNA. This table holds about 170,000 distinct CDR3 sequences. This CDR3 comprises 14 residues. The germline CDR1 and CDR2 sequences are SEHNR and FQNEAQ (reference sequence). Sequencing used blood T cells: a sorted CD56 or NKG2C T cell subset, CD4+ or CD8+ T cells, or bulk PBMC T cells (not recorded which). The source is a man aged 18-75 years in good health. The chain links TRBV7-9 to TRBJ1-6; TCRdb's assignment of TRBD1 cannot be checked, as there is no DNA. This CDR3 is CASSLGQGVAPLHF.